This T cell receptor beta chain was sequenced in a study of T cells in Graves' hyperthyroidism and ophthalmopathy. RNA transcripts yielded amplified TCR beta CDR3 regions. A first-round RT-PCR of the TCR CDR3 used the HTBI primer set. One entry per CDR3 protein results from TCRdb running MiXCR on the multiplex PCR reads. The sample yields roughly 150,000 distinct CDR3 sequences, over 8% seen once. This clonotype was detected many times. The source of this sequence is a young woman with Graves' hyperthyroidism that later progressed to Graves' ophthalmopathy. Material: blood.

The CDR3 bases are TGTGCCAGCAGCTTAGCGGGGGATGCCGCTACGCAGTATTTT. Its translation: CASSLAGDAATQYF. V usage is TRBV7-8 and J usage is TRBJ2-3; D may be TRBD1 or TRBD2 (5 bases each). Trimming stripped 0 bases from V and 8 bases from J, with 12 bases between. Germline values: CDR1 SGHVS, CDR2 FQNEAQ. This CDR3 comprises 14 residues. The full variable domain, rest sourced from reference TRBV7-8 and TRBJ2-3, is GAGVSQSPRYKVAKRGQDVALRCDPISGHVSLFWYQQALGQGPEFLTYFQNEAQLDKSGLPSDRFFAERPEGSVSTLKIQRTQQEDSAVYLCASSLAGDAATQYFGPGTRLTVL.